This T cell receptor (beta chain) was sequenced in a study of cytomegalovirus exposure and HLA in healthy donors. Data came from immunoSEQ multiplex PCR; TCRdb stores just in-frame clones and leaves some out. The data show more than 150,000 clones, around 82% seen once. V lost 0 bases and J lost 7, with 13 bases in between. CDR3 length: 15 amino acids. The germline gives CDR1 LGHNA, CDR2 YSLEER. The sequencing sample was made of PBMCs. The receptor was isolated from a woman under 30 in good health and CMV-seropositive. The rearrangement links TRBV4-3 to TRBJ1-5; a possible D gene is TRBD1 (6 bases). The CDR3 DNA reads as TGCGCCAGCAGCCAAGACCCAGGGGTAGGACAGCCCCAGCATTTT. Translation: CASSQDPGVGQPQHF.